This TCR beta chain was sequenced during a study of blood T cell repertoires in COVID-19. Germline values: CDR1 MDHEN, CDR2 SYDVKM. V lost 3 bases, J lost 1 base, and 12 bases lay in between. This CDR3 comprises 15 residues. The table came from immunoSEQ multiplex PCR; TCRdb's copy has only in-frame clones and leaves some out. The table records about 270,000 clones, over 75% of them present only once. The receptor comes from a woman between 18 and 30 years old who had recovered from COVID-19. The sample was PBMCs or T cells enriched from blood (not recorded which). The V and J genes are TRBV28 and TRBJ1-2, with D perhaps TRBD1 (6 bases). The CDR3 sequence is CASSLIGQLNYGYTF. CDR3 nucleotides: TGTGCCAGCAGTTTGATAGGACAGCTTAACTATGGCTACACCTTC.